The T cell receptor beta chain described here comes from a study of a mutant IDH1 vaccine in newly diagnosed glioma (dated by TCRdb to the early 2020s). Broadly, across the study: Vaccination was initiated 4-6 weeks after radiotherapy alone, or concurrently with temozolomide cycles in the chemotherapy-containing groups. Prior to enrollment, patients had been given standard therapy consisting of radiotherapy alone, temozolomide alone, or radiochemotherapy with temozolomide, with the combination given to most patients. For exploratory analyses, about 25 treated patients had longitudinal TCRB deep sequencing done wherever samples were available. The approximately 29 treated patients were roughly 62% male and 37.5% female, with a mean age of about 38 years. The week-35 safety follow-up was designated visit V12, and the week-47 end of study was designated visit V13. Peripheral blood samples were drawn at six visits, namely V03 (baseline), V05, V07, V10, V12 and V13.

Beyond this particular receptor, the publication reports: Availability determined which PBMC samples were chosen for TCRB deep sequencing. Immune responses induced by the vaccine were seen in approximately 93% of patients across multiple MHC alleles. The authors stated that sample limitations prevented analyses of patient blood samples from being reproduced. Pseudoprogression seemed to be unrelated to changes in the top peripheral T cell clonotypes found by TCRB sequencing.

The library came from the immunoSEQ multiplex PCR assay. Following the manufacturer's protocol, the hsTCRB Kit was used to amplify rearranged TCR beta chain sequences. Sequencing of TCRB libraries was carried out on an Illumina MiSeq. The authors' pipeline ran thus. The kit vendor's proprietary platform handled demultiplexing, trimming and gene mapping. TCRdb re-hosts the immuneACCESS table, in-frame sequences only. Its copies lack some clones; in the studies checked, an unresolved V gene accounts for under half of them, and the cause for the rest is not known. V, J and clone size are those of that table, while D and trimming were read from the DNA. In all, the sample holds tens of thousands of clones, and around 78% of those were seen once. The ten largest clones take up about 12% of the sample. CDR1 is given as SQVTM and CDR2 as ANQGSEA, both from the germline V gene. Cut back by 6 bases and 2 bases, the V and J ends lie 8 bases apart. The CDR3 holds 11 amino acids from the cysteine to the phenylalanine. Left in the record is the CDR3 DNA by itself, 33 bases read in frame from the first base.

The time point label corresponds to: week 35, safety follow-up. Each vaccine dose was 300 ug of a 20-mer mutant IDH1 peptide in Montanide, given subcutaneously with topical imiquimod. Patients received eight vaccinations in weeks 1, 3, 5, 7, 11, 15, 19 and 23, corresponding to visits V03 through V10. The donors had newly diagnosed IDH1-mutant astrocytomas of WHO grade 3 or 4 that showed loss of nuclear ATRX. The samples were drawn from NOA16, a multicentre, single-arm, open-label phase I trial in Germany that tested a mutant IDH1 peptide vaccine in humans for the first time. Genomic DNA for TCRB sequencing was extracted from EDTA blood using the DNeasy Blood and Tissue Kit. Compared with the rest of its sample, this clone is medium-sized (0.01 to 0.1%). It lacks a known antigen. Base qualities are not provided; no much larger clone lies one nucleotide away.

This specimen consisted of PBMCs, obtained from a glioma patient whose treatment included an IDH1 peptide vaccine. The rearrangement combines TRBV29-1 with TRBJ2-7; TRBD1 is possibly the D segment (5 matching bases). The clonotype originates from a man aged 35-49 years with glioma. The sequenced DNA is TGCAGCGTGGACACAGCCTACGAGCAGTACTTC. The translation is CSVDTAYEQYF.